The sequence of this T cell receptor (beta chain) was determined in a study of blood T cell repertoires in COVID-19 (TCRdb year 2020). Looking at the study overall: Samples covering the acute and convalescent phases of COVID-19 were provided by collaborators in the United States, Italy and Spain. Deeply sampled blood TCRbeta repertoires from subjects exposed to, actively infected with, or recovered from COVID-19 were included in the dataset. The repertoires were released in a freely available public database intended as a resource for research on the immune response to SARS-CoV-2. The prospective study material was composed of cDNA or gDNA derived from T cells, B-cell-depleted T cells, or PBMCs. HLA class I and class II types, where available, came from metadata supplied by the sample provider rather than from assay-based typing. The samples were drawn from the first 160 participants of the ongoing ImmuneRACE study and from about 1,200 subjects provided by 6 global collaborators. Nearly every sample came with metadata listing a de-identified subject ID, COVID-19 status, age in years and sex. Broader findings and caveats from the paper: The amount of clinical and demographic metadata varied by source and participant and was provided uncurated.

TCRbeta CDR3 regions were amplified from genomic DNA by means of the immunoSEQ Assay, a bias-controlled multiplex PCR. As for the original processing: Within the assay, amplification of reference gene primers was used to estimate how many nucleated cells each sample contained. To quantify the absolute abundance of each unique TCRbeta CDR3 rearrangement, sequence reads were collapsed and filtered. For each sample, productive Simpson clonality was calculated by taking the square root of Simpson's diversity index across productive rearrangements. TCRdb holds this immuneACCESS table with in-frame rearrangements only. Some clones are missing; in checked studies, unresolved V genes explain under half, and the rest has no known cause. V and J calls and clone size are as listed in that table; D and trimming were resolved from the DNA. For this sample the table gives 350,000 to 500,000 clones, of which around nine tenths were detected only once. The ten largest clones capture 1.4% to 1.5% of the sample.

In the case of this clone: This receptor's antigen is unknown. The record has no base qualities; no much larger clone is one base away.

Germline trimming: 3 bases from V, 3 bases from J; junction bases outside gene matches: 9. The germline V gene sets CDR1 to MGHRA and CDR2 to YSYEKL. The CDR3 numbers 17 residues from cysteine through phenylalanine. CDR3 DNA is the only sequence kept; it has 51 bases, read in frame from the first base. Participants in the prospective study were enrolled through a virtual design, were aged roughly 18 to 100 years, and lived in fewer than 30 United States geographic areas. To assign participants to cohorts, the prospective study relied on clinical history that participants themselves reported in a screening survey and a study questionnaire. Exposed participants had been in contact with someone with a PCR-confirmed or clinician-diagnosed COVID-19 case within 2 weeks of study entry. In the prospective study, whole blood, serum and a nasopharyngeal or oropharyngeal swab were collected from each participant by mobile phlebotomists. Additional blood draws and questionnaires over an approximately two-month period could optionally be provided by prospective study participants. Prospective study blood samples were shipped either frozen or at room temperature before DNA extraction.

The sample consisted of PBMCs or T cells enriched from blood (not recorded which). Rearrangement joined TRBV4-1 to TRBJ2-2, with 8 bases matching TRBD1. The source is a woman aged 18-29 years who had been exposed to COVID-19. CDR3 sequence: CASSHPPPGGDTGELFF. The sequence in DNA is TGCGCCAGCAGCCATCCTCCTCCAGGGGGCGACACCGGGGAGCTGTTTTTT.